Listed here are 11 T cell receptor beta chains from one sample, sequenced in a study of T cell changes during pregnancy in multiple sclerosis. Clones were sequenced by immunoSEQ multiplex PCR, and TCRdb holds only the in-frame ones, with some missing. Of 40,000 or so clones listed, about 92% are singletons. Material: CD4+ T cells from peripheral blood mononuclear cells, obtained in the third trimester of pregnancy. These receptors were collected from a female donor with multiple sclerosis, enrolled in a pregnancy study.

V and J are TRBV7-3 and TRBJ2-2; D might be TRBD1 (5 bases). Germline values: CDR1 SGHTA, CDR2 FQGTGA. Between the trimmed V and J ends, which lost 5 bases and 8 bases, there was a span of 12 bases. CDR3 length: 13 residues. The CDR3 coding sequence is TGTGCCAGCAGCCCAGGCAGGGTAGGGGAGCTGTTTTTT. Translating it yields CASSPGRVGELFF.

This rearrangement joins TRBV7-9 to TRBJ2-1; 14 positions agree with TRBD2. Germline CDR1 and CDR2: SEHNR and FQNEAQ (reference sequence). Trimming at V came to 3 bases and at J to 7 bases, leaving 8 bases not matched to a gene. The CDR3 has 17 residues. The CDR3: CASSLTSGRAKTNEQFF. CDR3 bases: TGTGCCAGCAGCTTGACTAGCGGGAGGGCCAAGACAAATGAGCAGTTCTTC.

The chain carries TRBV7-9 and TRBJ2-3; the D gene is possibly TRBD2 (5 bases). The CDR3 loop spans 14 amino acids. Per the germline V gene, CDR1 is SEHNR and CDR2 is FQNEAQ (reference sequence). Trimming removed 3 bases from V and 1 base from J, with 8 bases in between. CDR3 in amino acids: CASSFISGTDTQYF. The CDR3 DNA reads TGTGCCAGCAGCTTCATTAGCGGCACAGATACGCAGTATTTT.

The chain is built from TRBV2 and TRBJ1-2, with D possibly matching TRBD1 (5 bases). The CDR3 consists of 15 residues. The germline gives CDR1 SNHLY, CDR2 FYNNEI. Trimming shortened V by 3 bases and J by 4 bases, and 15 bases separated the two germline ends. DNA for the CDR3: TGTGCCAGCAGTGAGCAGGGTTCGACGGGCTATGGCTACACCTTC. Amino acids: CASSEQGSTGYGYTF.

The chain is built from TRBV25-1 and TRBJ1-4, with D perhaps TRBD1 (6 bases). V shed 2 bases and J shed 11 bases, with 9 bases lying between them. Germline assignment: CDR1 MGHDK and CDR2 SYGVNS. CDR3 size: 12 residues. CDR3 sequence: CASSEVRGKLFF. The CDR3 region has the DNA TGTGCCAGCAGTGAAGTTAGGGGGAAACTGTTTTTT.

This chain links TRBV2 with TRBJ2-2; D ambiguous. V lost 4 bases and J 1 base, leaving 4 bases between the germline ends. Germline V lookup: CDR1 SNHLY, CDR2 FYNNEI. The CDR3 is made up of 13 amino acids. The CDR3 region is CASSVQNTGELFF. CDR3 coding DNA: TGTGCCAGCAGTGTACAGAACACCGGGGAGCTGTTTTTT.

The V call is TRBV5-5, the J call TRBJ2-5; 7 bases match TRBD2. This CDR3 has 14 amino acids. V trimming: 0 bases; J trimming: 4 bases; junction bases outside the gene matches: 3. Germline CDR1 is SGHKS and CDR2 is YYEKEE (reference sequence). The CDR3 bases are TGTGCCAGCAGCTTGGTCCCTAGCGGAGAGACCCAGTACTTC. Translation: CASSLVPSGETQYF.

This clone appeared a single time. V usage is TRBV6-5 and J usage is TRBJ1-5, with D tentatively TRBD1 (5 bases). The germline V and J ends were trimmed by 2 bases and 9 bases, with 17 bases remaining between them. Germline assignment: CDR1 MNHEY and CDR2 SVGAGI. CDR3 size: 15 residues. As DNA, the CDR3 is TGTGCCAGCAGTTACGACTCAGGGATGGTGTGGCCCCAGCATTTT. Translated: CASSYDSGMVWPQHF.

J is TRBJ2-7 and V is TRBV7-6, with TRBD2 as a possible D gene (6 bases). Germline V gene data show CDR1 as SGHVS and CDR2 as FNYEAQ. This CDR3 is built from 16 residues. Trimming stripped 5 bases from V and 5 bases from J, with 22 bases between. In DNA, the CDR3 is TGTGCCAGCAGCCCCTTGGGGCTAGCGATTCGGGACGAGCAGTACTTC. Its translation is CASSPLGLAIRDEQYF.

This sequence joins TRBV14 and TRBJ2-4, with D possibly TRBD2 on 6 matching bases. The germline gives CDR1 SGHDN, CDR2 FVKESK. V gave up 2 bases and J gave up 6 bases, with 20 bases separating them. The CDR3 contains 17 residues. CDR3 bases: TGTGCCAGCAGCCAAACTTACAGTAAGGAGGGTCTAAACATTCAGTACTTC. Encoded protein: CASSQTYSKEGLNIQYF.

The chain is built from TRBV2 and TRBJ2-3; TRBD2 is a possible D gene (5 bases). The CDR3 is made up of 14 amino acids. Trimming cost V 8 bases and J 5 bases, with 17 bases left between them. Per germline, CDR1 SNHLY and CDR2 FYNNEI. CDR3 nucleotide sequence: TGTGCCAGCCGAATCATGGGAGCTTTAGATACGCAGTATTTT. This sequence encodes CASRIMGALDTQYF.